This passage covers 5 T cell receptor beta chains from one sample sequenced in a study of response to subunit inactivated influenza vaccine. Using its own MiXCR run on the RT-PCR reads, TCRdb lists one record per CDR3 protein. The profile shows 700,000 to 900,000 distinct CDR3 sequences, around 20% of them singletons. This specimen was PBMCs from blood, taken around 5 days after vaccination. The receptors were gathered from a man aged 50-59 years who received an inactivated influenza vaccine.

V is TRBV20-1 and J is TRBJ1-2, with D maybe TRBD1 (6 bases). Trimming took 7 bases from V and 2 from J, leaving 14 bases between them. The CDR3 covers 13 residues. Per germline, CDR1 DFQATT and CDR2 SNEGSKA (reference sequence). The CDR3 loop is CSVATGVNYGYTF. DNA for the CDR3: TGCAGTGTCGCGACAGGCGTAAACTATGGCTACACCTTC.

The chain joins TRBV3-1 to TRBJ2-5; no clear D gene. CDR1 is LGHDT, CDR2 YNNKEL, per germline (reference sequence). Trimming took 0 bases from V and 5 from J, leaving 13 bases between them. CDR3 size: 15 residues. This CDR3 is CASSQDSPVRETQYF. The CDR3 coding sequence is TGTGCCAGCAGCCAAGATTCCCCGGTACGGGAGACCCAGTACTTC.

This clonotype was counted a few times. The genes are TRBV4-1 and TRBJ2-2; a weak D match, TRBD2 (6 bases). CDR3 length: 16 residues. Trimming took 0 bases from V and 4 from J, leaving 12 bases between them. Germline CDR1 is MGHRA and CDR2 is YSYEKL. In DNA form, the CDR3 reads TGCGCCAGCAGCCAAGAAGGCGGGGATTTCACCGGGGAGCTGTTTTTT. This codes for CASSQEGGDFTGELFF.

This sequence joins TRBV18 and TRBJ2-3, with D possibly matching TRBD2 (5 bases). The CDR3 is made up of 15 amino acids. CDR1 is KGHSH, CDR2 LQKENI, per germline. The V end lost 3 bases, the J end lost 1 base, and 11 bases lay between the germline ends. The CDR3 protein is CASSPNGVGTDTQYF. CDR3 bases: TGTGCCAGCTCACCGAACGGGGTCGGCACAGATACGCAGTATTTT.

This clonotype came up a few times. The genes are TRBV5-1 and TRBJ2-5; 14 bases map to TRBD2. The CDR3 spans 16 residues. The germline V gene has CDR1 SGHRS and CDR2 YFSETQ. The trim removed 4 bases at V and 3 bases at J, leaving 5 bases unmatched. Here the CDR3 DNA reads TGCGCCAGCAGCACAGGGACTAGCGGGAGTGAAGAGACCCAGTACTTC. Translated: CASSTGTSGSEETQYF.